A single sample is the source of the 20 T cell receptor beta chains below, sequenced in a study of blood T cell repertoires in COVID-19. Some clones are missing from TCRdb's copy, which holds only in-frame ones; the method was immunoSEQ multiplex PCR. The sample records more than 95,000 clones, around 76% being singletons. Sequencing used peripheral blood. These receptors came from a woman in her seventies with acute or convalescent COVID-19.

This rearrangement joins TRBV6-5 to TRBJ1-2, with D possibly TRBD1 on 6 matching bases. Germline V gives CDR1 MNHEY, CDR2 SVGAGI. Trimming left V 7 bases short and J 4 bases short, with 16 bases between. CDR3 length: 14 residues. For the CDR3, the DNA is TGTGCCAGCACCCACCGGGACAATCCCTATGGCTACACCTTC. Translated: CASTHRDNPYGYTF.

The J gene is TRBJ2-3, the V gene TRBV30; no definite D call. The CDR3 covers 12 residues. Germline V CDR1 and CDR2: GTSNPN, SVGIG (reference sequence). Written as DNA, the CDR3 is TGTGCAACACGGGTTAGCACAGATACGCAGTATTTT. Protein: CATRVSTDTQYF.

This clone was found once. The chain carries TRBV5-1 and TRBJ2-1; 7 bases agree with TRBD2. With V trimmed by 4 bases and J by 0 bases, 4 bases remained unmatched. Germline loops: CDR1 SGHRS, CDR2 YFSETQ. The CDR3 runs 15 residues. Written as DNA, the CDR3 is TGCGCCAGCAGCCGGACTAGTAGCTCCTACAATGAGCAGTTCTTC. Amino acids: CASSRTSSSYNEQFF.

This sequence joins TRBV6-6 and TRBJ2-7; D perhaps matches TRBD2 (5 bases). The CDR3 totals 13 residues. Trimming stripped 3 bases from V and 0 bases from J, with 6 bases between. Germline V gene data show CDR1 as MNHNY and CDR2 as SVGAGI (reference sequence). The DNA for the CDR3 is TGTGCCAGCAGTTATCGGGGCTCCTACGAGCAGTACTTC. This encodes CASSYRGSYEQYF.

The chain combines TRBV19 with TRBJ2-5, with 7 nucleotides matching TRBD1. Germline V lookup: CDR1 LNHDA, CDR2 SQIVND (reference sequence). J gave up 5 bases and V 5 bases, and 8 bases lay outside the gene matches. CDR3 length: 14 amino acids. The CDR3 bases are TGTGCCAGTAGTTTGGGGGACAGAGTGGAGACCCAGTACTTC. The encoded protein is CASSLGDRVETQYF.

The CDR3 DNA follows: TGTGCCAGCAGTTGGAGGTTGGGTCTCCCGGACGAAGCTTTCTTT. It yields the protein CASSWRLGLPDEAFF. The V call is TRBV27, the J call TRBJ1-1; D is ambiguous. The germline gives CDR1 MNHEY, CDR2 SMNVEV (reference sequence). Trimming pared 4 bases from V and 8 bases from J, leaving 20 bases between. The CDR3 has 15 residues.

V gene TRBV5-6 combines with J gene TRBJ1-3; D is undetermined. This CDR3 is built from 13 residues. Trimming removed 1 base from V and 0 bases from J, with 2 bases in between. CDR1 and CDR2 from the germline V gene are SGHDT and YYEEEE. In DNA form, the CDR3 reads TGTGCCAGCAGCTTGTACTCTGGAAACACCATATATTTT. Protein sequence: CASSLYSGNTIYF.

CDR3 residues: CASSQQTGSQPQHF. CDR3 coding DNA: TGTGCCAGCAGTCAACAGACAGGGAGTCAGCCCCAGCATTTT. The chain links TRBV6-6 to TRBJ1-5; 7 bases match TRBD1. Trimming took 5 bases from V and 6 from J; bases not matched to a gene: 7. CDR1 and CDR2 (germline): MNHNY, SVGAGI (reference sequence). The CDR3 length is 14 residues.

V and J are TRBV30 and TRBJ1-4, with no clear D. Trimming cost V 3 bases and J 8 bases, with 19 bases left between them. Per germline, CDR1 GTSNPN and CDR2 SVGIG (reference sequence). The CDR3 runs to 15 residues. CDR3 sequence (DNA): TGTGCCTGGAGCCCCCCAGCGGGCGGAAAGGAAAAACTGTTTTTT. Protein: CAWSPPAGGKEKLFF.

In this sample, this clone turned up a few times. The CDR3 is CASSLEGRAGYTF. CDR3 in DNA: TGCGCCAGCAGCTTGGAAGGGAGAGCTGGCTACACCTTC. The rearrangement links TRBV5-1 to TRBJ1-2; D not certain. The germline V gene has CDR1 SGHRS and CDR2 YFSETQ. The CDR3 length is 13 residues. Trimming pared 0 bases from V and 7 bases from J, leaving 10 bases between.

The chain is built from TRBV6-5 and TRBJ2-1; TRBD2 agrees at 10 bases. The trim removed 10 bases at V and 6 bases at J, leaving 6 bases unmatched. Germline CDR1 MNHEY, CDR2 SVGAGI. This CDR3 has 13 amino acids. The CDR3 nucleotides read TGTGCCACCCTTAGCGGGGGGTTCAATGAGCAGTTCTTC. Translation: CATLSGGFNEQFF.

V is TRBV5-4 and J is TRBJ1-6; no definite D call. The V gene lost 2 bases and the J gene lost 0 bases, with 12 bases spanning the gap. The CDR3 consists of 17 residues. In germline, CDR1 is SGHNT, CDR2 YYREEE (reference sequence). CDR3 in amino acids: CASSFRGLSSYNSPLHF. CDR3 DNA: TGTGCCAGCAGCTTTAGAGGACTAAGCTCCTATAATTCACCCCTCCACTTT.

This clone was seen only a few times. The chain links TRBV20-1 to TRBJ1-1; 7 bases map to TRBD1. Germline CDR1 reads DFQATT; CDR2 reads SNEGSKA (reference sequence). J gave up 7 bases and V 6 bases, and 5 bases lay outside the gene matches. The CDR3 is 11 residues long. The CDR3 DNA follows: TGCAGTGCCAGTAGACAGGGTGAAGCTTTCTTT. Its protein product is CSASRQGEAFF.

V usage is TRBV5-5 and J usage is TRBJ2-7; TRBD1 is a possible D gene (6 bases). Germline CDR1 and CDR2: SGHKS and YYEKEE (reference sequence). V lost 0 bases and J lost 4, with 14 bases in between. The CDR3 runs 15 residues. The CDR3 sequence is CASSLAAQGIYEQYF. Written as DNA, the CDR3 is TGTGCCAGCAGCTTGGCGGCACAGGGAATTTACGAGCAGTACTTC.

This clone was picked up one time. CDR3 residues: CASSLDPRKRTGGNTEAFF. In nucleotides, the CDR3 is TGTGCCAGCAGCTTAGACCCGAGAAAGAGGACAGGGGGGAACACTGAAGCTTTCTTT. This rearrangement joins TRBV7-8 to TRBJ1-1, with 10 bases that match TRBD1. CDR1 SGHVS and CDR2 FQNEAQ come from the germline V gene. The V gene end was trimmed by 1 base and the J gene end by 1 base; junction bases not matched to a gene: 12. CDR3 size: 19 residues.

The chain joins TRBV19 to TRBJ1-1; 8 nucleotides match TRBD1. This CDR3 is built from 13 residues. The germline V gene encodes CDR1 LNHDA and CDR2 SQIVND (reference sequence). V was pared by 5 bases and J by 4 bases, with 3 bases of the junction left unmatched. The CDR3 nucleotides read TGTGCCAGTAGTGGACAGGGAGGCACTGAAGCTTTCTTT. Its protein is CASSGQGGTEAFF. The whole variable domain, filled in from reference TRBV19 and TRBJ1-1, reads DGGITQSPKYLFRKEGQNVTLSCEQNLNHDAMYWYRQDPGQGLRLIYYSQIVNDFQKGDIAEGYSVSREKKESFPLTVTSAQKNPTAFYLCASSGQGGTEAFFGQGTRLTVV.

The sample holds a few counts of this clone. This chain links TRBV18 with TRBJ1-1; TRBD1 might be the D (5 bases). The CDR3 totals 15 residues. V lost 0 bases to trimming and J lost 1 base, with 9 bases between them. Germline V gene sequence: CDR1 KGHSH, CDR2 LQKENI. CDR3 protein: CASSPPTVANTEAFF. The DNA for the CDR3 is TGTGCCAGCTCACCACCGACAGTGGCGAACACTGAAGCTTTCTTT.

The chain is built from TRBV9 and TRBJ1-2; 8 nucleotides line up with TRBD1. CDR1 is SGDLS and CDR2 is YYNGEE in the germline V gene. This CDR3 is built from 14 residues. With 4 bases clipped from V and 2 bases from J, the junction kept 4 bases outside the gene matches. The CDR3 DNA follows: TGTGCCAGCAGCCCTCGGACAGGGAACTATGGCTACACCTTC. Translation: CASSPRTGNYGYTF. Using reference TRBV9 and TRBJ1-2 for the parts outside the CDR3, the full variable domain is DSGVTQTPKHLITATGQRVTLRCSPRSGDLSVYWYQQSLDQGLQFLIQYYNGEERAKGNILERFSAQQFPDLHSELNLSSLELGDSALYFCASSPRTGNYGYTFGSGTRLTVV.

In DNA form, the CDR3 reads TGTGCCAGCAGTTACTCTGGCGGGGTGTACGAGCAGTACTTC. This translates into CASSYSGGVYEQYF. The chain has TRBV6-5 and TRBJ2-7, with D perhaps TRBD2 (6 bases). CDR1 MNHEY and CDR2 SVGAGI come from the germline V gene. With 0 bases removed from V and 4 bases from J, the gap between germline ends came to 10 bases. This CDR3 spans 14 amino acids.

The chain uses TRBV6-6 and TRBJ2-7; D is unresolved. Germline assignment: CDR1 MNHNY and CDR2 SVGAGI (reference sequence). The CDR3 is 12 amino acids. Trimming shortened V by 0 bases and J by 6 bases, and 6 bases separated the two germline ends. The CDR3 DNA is TGTGCCAGCAGTTACTCACCCGGCGAGCAGTACTTC. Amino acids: CASSYSPGEQYF.